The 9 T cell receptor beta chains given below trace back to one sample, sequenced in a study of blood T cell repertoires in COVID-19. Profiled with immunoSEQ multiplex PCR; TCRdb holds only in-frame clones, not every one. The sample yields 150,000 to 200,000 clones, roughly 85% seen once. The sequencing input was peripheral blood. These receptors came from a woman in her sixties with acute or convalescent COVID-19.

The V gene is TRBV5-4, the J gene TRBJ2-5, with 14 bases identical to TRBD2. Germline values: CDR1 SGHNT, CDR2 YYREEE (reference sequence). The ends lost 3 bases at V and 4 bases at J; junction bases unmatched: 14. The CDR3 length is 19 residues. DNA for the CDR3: TGTGCCAGCAGCTCCGGGACTAGCGGGAGCGGGGGTTTAGTAGAGACCCAGTACTTC. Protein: CASSSGTSGSGGLVETQYF.

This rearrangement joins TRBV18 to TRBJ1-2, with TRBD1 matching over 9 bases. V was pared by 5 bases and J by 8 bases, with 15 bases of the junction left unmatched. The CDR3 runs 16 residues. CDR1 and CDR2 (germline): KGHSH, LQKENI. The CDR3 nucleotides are TGTGCCAGCTCATCCTCTTTGGACAGGGGAGTGGAGGGCTACACCTTC. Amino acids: CASSSSLDRGVEGYTF.

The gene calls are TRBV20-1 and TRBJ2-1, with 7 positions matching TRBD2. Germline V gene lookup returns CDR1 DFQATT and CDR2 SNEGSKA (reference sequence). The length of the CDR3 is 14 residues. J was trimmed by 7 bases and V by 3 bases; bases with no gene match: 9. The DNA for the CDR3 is TGCAGTGCTAGTCTAGCGGAGCGTACGAATGAGCAGTTCTTC. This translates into CSASLAERTNEQFF.

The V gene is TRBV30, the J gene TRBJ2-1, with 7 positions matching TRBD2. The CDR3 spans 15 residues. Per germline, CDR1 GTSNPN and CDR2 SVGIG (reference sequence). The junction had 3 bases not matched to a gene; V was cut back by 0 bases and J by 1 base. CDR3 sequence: CAWSVPGGSYNEQFF. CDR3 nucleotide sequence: TGTGCCTGGAGTGTACCCGGGGGGTCCTACAATGAGCAGTTCTTC.

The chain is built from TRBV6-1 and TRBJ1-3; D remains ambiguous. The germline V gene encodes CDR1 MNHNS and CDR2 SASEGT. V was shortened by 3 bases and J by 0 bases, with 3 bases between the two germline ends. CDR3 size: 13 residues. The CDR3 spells CASSDNSGNTIYF. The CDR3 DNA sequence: TGTGCCAGCAGTGACAACTCTGGAAACACCATATATTTT.

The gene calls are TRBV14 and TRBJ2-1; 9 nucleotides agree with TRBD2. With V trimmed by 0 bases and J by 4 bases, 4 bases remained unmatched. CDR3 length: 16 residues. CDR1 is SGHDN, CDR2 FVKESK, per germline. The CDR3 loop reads CASSQDLLAGYNEQFF. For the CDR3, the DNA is TGTGCCAGCAGCCAAGATCTGCTAGCGGGGTACAATGAGCAGTTCTTC. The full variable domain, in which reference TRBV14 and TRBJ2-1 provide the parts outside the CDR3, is EAGVTQFPSHSVIEKGQTVTLRCDPISGHDNLYWYRRVMGKEIKFLLHFVKESKQDESGMPNNRFLAERTGGTYSTLKVQPAELEDSGVYFCASSQDLLAGYNEQFFGPGTRLTVL.

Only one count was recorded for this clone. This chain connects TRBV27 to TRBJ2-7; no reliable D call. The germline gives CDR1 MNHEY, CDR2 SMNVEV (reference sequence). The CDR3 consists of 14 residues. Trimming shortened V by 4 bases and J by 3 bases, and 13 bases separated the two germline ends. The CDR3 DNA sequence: TGTGCCAGCAGTTCCACCCTATCCAACTACGAGCAGTACTTC. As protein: CASSSTLSNYEQYF.

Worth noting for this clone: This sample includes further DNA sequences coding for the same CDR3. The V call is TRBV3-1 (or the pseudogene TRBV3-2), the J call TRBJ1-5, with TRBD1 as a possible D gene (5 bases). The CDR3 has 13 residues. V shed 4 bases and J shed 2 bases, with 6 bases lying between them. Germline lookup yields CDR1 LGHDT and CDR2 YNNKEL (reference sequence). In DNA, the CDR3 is TGTGCCAGCAGCCGGGGGGGCAATCAGCCCCAGCATTTT. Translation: CASSRGGNQPQHF.

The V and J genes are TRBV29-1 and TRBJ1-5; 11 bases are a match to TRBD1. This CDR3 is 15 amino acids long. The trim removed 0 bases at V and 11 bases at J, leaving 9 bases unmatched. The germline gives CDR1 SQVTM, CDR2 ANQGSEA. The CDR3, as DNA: TGCAGCGTTGAAGATGGGGGGACAGGGGGTCCGGCCCAGCATTTT. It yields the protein CSVEDGGTGGPAQHF.